This T cell receptor (beta chain) was obtained from a study of cytomegalovirus exposure and HLA in healthy donors. Overall study context: Membership in the Caucasian-associated ancestry cluster was found for around four fifths of nearly 400 genotyped donors. Regarding the study as a whole: The investigators catalogued 164 TCR beta chains as cytomegalovirus-associated. Across donors, sequencing depth was assumed by presence/absence analyses to be roughly uniform.

Germline loops: CDR1 KGHSH, CDR2 LQKENI. The CDR3 sequence is 14 residues long. With 3 bases clipped from V and 6 bases from J, the junction kept 6 bases outside the gene matches. PCR used 60 Vbeta primers and 13 Jbeta primers. Repertoires were generated with immunoSEQ multiplex PCR, while TCRdb's copy carries only in-frame clones and drops some. The sample consists of about 200,000 clones, approximately 78% of them appearing once. This clone appeared a few times. Its antigen is not identified. The sample was PBMCs. The TCR was taken from a woman aged 50 to 60 in good health and CMV-seropositive. This sequence joins TRBV18 and TRBJ2-7, with TRBD2 identical over 9 bases. The CDR3 coding sequence is TGTGCCAGCTCACCGCGGGAGGGCCTATCCGAGCAGTACTTC. It is translated as CASSPREGLSEQYF.